These 18 T cell receptor beta chains share one sample of origin, sequenced in a study of cytomegalovirus exposure and HLA in healthy donors. The PCR used 60 Vbeta and 13 Jbeta primers. TCRdb's table, derived via immunoSEQ multiplex PCR, lists solely in-frame clones and lacks some. The sample holds over 150,000 clones; around 79% are singletons and the top ten take around 7.2%. Material: PBMCs. Receptor source: a man aged 25-45 years in good health and CMV-seropositive.

The J gene is TRBJ1-5, the V gene TRBV2; the match to TRBD1 covers 9 bases. CDR3 length: 15 residues. V shed 5 bases and J 6 bases; nucleotides not matched to a gene: 8. Germline CDR1 reads SNHLY; CDR2 reads FYNNEI. CDR3 DNA sequence: TGTGCCAGCAGTTCAAAACAGGGGGCGAGTCAGCCCCAGCATTTT. Encoded protein: CASSSKQGASQPQHF.

As to this clone: The junction does not match germline at one end; this may be a read error. The V call is TRBV7-7, the J call TRBJ2-5; D is unclear. Germline V gene data show CDR1 as SSHAT and CDR2 as FNYEAQ (reference sequence). The CDR3 is 15 residues long. The CDR3 here is CASSLGVGPQETQYF. CDR3 DNA: TGTGCTAGCAGCTTAGGCGTGGGCCCCCAAGAGACCCAGTACTTC.

The chain uses TRBV27 and TRBJ1-5; tentatively, D is TRBD1 (5 bases). Trimming took 0 bases from V and 6 from J, leaving 12 bases between them. The CDR3 runs 15 residues. Per the germline V gene, CDR1 is MNHEY and CDR2 is SMNVEV (reference sequence). The CDR3 bases are TGTGCCAGCAGTTTATCCCAGGGATCCGGTCAGCCCCAGCATTTT. Translated: CASSLSQGSGQPQHF.

In this sample, this clone turned up once. The chain combines TRBV5-1 with TRBJ1-4; the match to TRBD1 covers 7 bases. The trim removed 0 bases at V and 8 bases at J, leaving 4 bases unmatched. There are 14 residues in the CDR3. Germline V lookup: CDR1 SGHRS, CDR2 YFSETQ. Here the CDR3 reads CASSLDRGGEKLFF. In nucleotides, the CDR3 is TGCGCCAGCAGCTTGGACAGGGGTGGCGAAAAACTGTTTTTT.

This chain connects TRBV30 to TRBJ2-1; D uncertain. The V gene lost 5 bases and the J gene lost 5 bases, with 13 bases spanning the gap. The germline gives CDR1 GTSNPN, CDR2 SVGIG (reference sequence). The CDR3 has 13 residues. CDR3 nucleotide sequence: TGTGCCTGGGGAGAAATATTGGACAATGAGCAGTTCTTC. Its protein is CAWGEILDNEQFF.

This clone occurred a few times. J is TRBJ2-3 and V is TRBV19; TRBD2 is a possible D gene (7 bases). Germline V gene lookup returns CDR1 LNHDA and CDR2 SQIVND (reference sequence). The CDR3 is 14 amino acids. V was trimmed by 11 bases and J by 2 bases, leaving 17 bases between them. DNA for the CDR3: TGTGCCGCCAAGGGGGGGCTCAACACAGATACGCAGTATTTT. Translating gives CAAKGGLNTDTQYF.

The table lists this clone with a count of one. This chain joins TRBV18 and TRBJ2-3; 13 nucleotides agree with TRBD2. The ends lost 3 bases at V and 5 bases at J; junction bases unmatched: 5. The V gene's germline CDR1 is KGHSH and CDR2 LQKENI. This CDR3 comprises 16 residues. The CDR3 sequence is CASSPRTSGSGDTQYF. Written as DNA, the CDR3 is TGTGCCAGCTCACCCCGGACTAGCGGGAGTGGAGATACGCAGTATTTT.

This chain joins TRBV7-8 and TRBJ1-2, with 8 positions matching TRBD1. The CDR3 consists of 15 residues. CDR1 and CDR2 (germline): SGHVS, FQNEAQ. With 4 bases clipped from V and 1 base from J, the junction kept 5 bases outside the gene matches. CDR3 DNA sequence: TGTGCCAGCAGCTCCCGGACAGGGATTAACTATGGCTACACCTTC. Translated, it gives CASSSRTGINYGYTF. Using reference TRBV7-8 and TRBJ1-2 for the parts outside the CDR3, the full variable domain is GAGVSQSPRYKVAKRGQDVALRCDPISGHVSLFWYQQALGQGPEFLTYFQNEAQLDKSGLPSDRFFAERPEGSVSTLKIQRTQQEDSAVYLCASSSRTGINYGYTFGSGTRLTVV.

V usage is TRBV27 and J usage is TRBJ2-1; 10 nucleotides match TRBD2. The CDR3 loop spans 15 amino acids. The J segment lost 3 bases and the V segment lost 2 bases, leaving 1 base of the junction unmatched. Germline V gives CDR1 MNHEY, CDR2 SMNVEV (reference sequence). The CDR3 coding sequence is TGTGCCAGCAGTTTACTAGCGGGGGTCTACAATGAGCAGTTCTTC. Amino acid sequence: CASSLLAGVYNEQFF.

The chain has TRBV9 and TRBJ2-1, with D maybe TRBD2 (5 bases). The ends were cut back, 4 bases at V and 5 bases at J, with 19 bases in the middle. From germline, CDR1 is SGDLS and CDR2 YYNGEE. The CDR3 spans 16 residues. DNA for the CDR3: TGTGCCAGCAGCCCCAGTGGGTTTCGGGAAAACAATGAGCAGTTCTTC. Its translation: CASSPSGFRENNEQFF.

In DNA, the CDR3 is TGTGCCAGCGGGAGGGAGGAGCTGTTTTTT. Translating it yields CASGREELFF. The rearrangement uses TRBV9 and TRBJ2-2, with 7 nucleotides matching TRBD2. This CDR3 contains 10 residues. V gave up 7 bases and J gave up 10 bases; unmatched junction bases: 1. Germline CDR1 reads SGDLS; CDR2 reads YYNGEE.

The gene calls are TRBV5-8 and TRBJ1-5; no clear D. Germline V gives CDR1 SGHTS, CDR2 YDEGEE. This CDR3 contains 15 residues. The ends were cut back, 4 bases at V and 7 bases at J, with 18 bases in the middle. The DNA for the CDR3 is TGTGCCAGCAGCCCCGTCGGGGATAAGGGCCAGCCCCAGCATTTT. Protein sequence: CASSPVGDKGQPQHF.

This clone was counted between two and nine times. The rearrangement joins TRBV7-9 to TRBJ1-5; TRBD1 is a possible D gene (5 bases). The CDR3 has 14 amino acids. The germline V gene has CDR1 SEHNR and CDR2 FQNEAQ (reference sequence). V lost 1 base to trimming and J lost 7 bases, with 11 bases between them. CDR3 nucleotides: TGTGCCAGCAGCTTAGGTGGGGCGAGGCAGCCCCAGCATTTT. Encoded protein: CASSLGGARQPQHF.

The chain has TRBV7-2 and TRBJ1-2, with 10 bases identical to TRBD1. V trimming: 4 bases; J trimming: 8 bases; junction bases outside the gene matches: 10. There are 15 residues in the CDR3. The V gene's germline CDR1 is SGHTA and CDR2 FQGNSA. CDR3 sequence reads: CASSYRQGASGGYTF. The CDR3 region has the DNA TGTGCCAGCAGCTATAGACAGGGGGCTTCCGGGGGCTACACCTTC.

This sequence joins TRBV29-1 and TRBJ2-7; 8 bases match TRBD1. Germline assignment: CDR1 SQVTM and CDR2 ANQGSEA. The CDR3 is 13 residues long. J lost 4 bases, V lost 3 bases, and 5 bases had no gene match. The CDR3, as DNA: TGCAGCGTTGAGACGGACAGGGCATACGAGCAGTACTTC. It specifies CSVETDRAYEQYF.

The J gene is TRBJ2-7, the V gene TRBV4-2; 7 bases are shared with TRBD1. This CDR3 comprises 13 residues. Germline CDR1 is LGHNA and CDR2 is YNFKEQ. Trimming at V came to 5 bases and at J to 3 bases, leaving 4 bases not matched to a gene. This CDR3 reads CASSGDSHYEQYF. The CDR3 region has the DNA TGTGCCAGCAGCGGGGACAGCCACTACGAGCAGTACTTC.

This rearrangement joins TRBV29-1 to TRBJ2-5; 7 bases are shared with TRBD2. CDR3 length: 13 amino acids. V lost 3 bases and J lost 5; bases outside the gene matches: 6. Looked up from germline, CDR1 is SQVTM and CDR2 is ANQGSEA. CDR3 sequence: CSVEGAGTETQYF. The CDR3 DNA sequence: TGCAGCGTTGAGGGAGCGGGGACGGAGACCCAGTACTTC.

The V call is TRBV4-1, the J call TRBJ1-2, with D tentatively TRBD1 (5 bases). Trimming removed 4 bases at V and 1 base at J, with 16 bases between. The CDR3 has 16 residues. Germline CDR1 MGHRA, CDR2 YSYEKL. The CDR3 DNA is TGCGCCAGCAGCCCCTCCGCCGGGGGAAATAACTATGGCTACACCTTC. It specifies CASSPSAGGNNYGYTF.